Listed below are T cell receptor beta chains from one sample, sequenced in a study of patients and donors after allogeneic stem cell transplantation. One entry per CDR3 protein results from TCRdb running MiXCR on the RT-PCR reads. In the table there are about 230,000 distinct CDR3 sequences, around an eighth of which are singletons. The sample comprised blood, either unsorted or a sorted T cell fraction (not recorded which). These receptors all come from a human donor who was either an allogeneic HSCT recipient or a stem cell or donor lymphocyte infusion donor (not recorded which). It is not recorded whose cells these are; they may come from a transplant donor. Both conserved end residues are part of each CDR3. Fields, in order: D gene, clone size, J gene, V gene, CDR3 DNA, CDR3 protein. D genes are given only for firm matches. Not all rows give a size; the values are once, few, many and, for expanded clones, a class.

TRBD1	NA	TRBJ1-4	TRBV7-2	TGTGCCAGCAGCTTAGGACCGGACAGGTCTTTACAACTGTTTTTT	CASSLGPDRSLQLFF
TRBD1	medium-sized	TRBJ2-2	TRBV12-3/TRBV12-4	TGTGCCAGCAGTCCTGGGACAGGGAGTGCCACCGGGGAGCTGTTTTTT	CASSPGTGSATGELFF
TRBD1	few	TRBJ1-1	TRBV20-1	TGCAGTGCTGCCTCCGGGACAGGGTCGGACACTGAAGCTTTCTTT	CSAASGTGSDTEAFF
NA	NA	TRBJ1-4	TRBV9	TGTGCCAGCAGCGTAGGCCCCGTCGGAACTAATGAAAAACTGTTTTTT	CASSVGPVGTNEKLFF
TRBD1	NA	TRBJ2-7	TRBV6-5	TGTGCCAGCAGTTATAATCCGGGACAGGCCGTCTACGAGCAGTACTTC	CASSYNPGQAVYEQYF
TRBD2	few	TRBJ2-7	TRBV5-1	TGCGCCAGCAGCGGGACTAGCGGGGGGGATTACTACGAGCAGTACTTC	CASSGTSGGDYYEQYF
NA	few	TRBJ2-3	TRBV5-1	TGCGCCAGCAGCTTGGTAGGGTTTGAAGATACGCAGTATTTT	CASSLVGFEDTQYF
TRBD1	NA	TRBJ1-6	TRBV20-1	TGCAGTGCTAAGACGACAGGGTCAGTCGACTCACCCCTCCACTTT	CSAKTTGSVDSPLHF
NA	few	TRBJ2-3	TRBV5-4	TGTGCCAGCAGCTTGGTACAAGCGTACCTCACAGATACGCAGTATTTT	CASSLVQAYLTDTQYF
NA	many	TRBJ2-2	TRBV5-6	TGTGCCAGCAGCTTGGAAGGGATAATTTACACCGGGGAGCTGTTTTTT	CASSLEGIIYTGELFF
TRBD2	NA	TRBJ2-7	TRBV29-1	TGCAGCGTTGGTAGCGGGAGCCACGAGCAGTACTTC	CSVGSGSHEQYF
NA	many	TRBJ1-2	TRBV7-9	TGTGCCAGCAGCTTAGCGGGCTCCCTTAGAAACTATGGCTACACCTTC	CASSLAGSLRNYGYTF
TRBD2	few	TRBJ2-5	TRBV18	TGTGCCAGCTCTCCCACGGGTAGCGGGAGAGGTGAGACCCAGTACTTC	CASSPTGSGRGETQYF
TRBD1	NA	TRBJ1-2	TRBV10-2	TGCGCCAGCAGTGAAGCGTTTAACAGGGGGTCGAGCTATGGCTACACCTTC	CASSEAFNRGSSYGYTF
NA	many	TRBJ2-7	TRBV5-1	TGCGCCAGCAGCCTCGGAGGAGGGGACCCCTACGAGCAGTACTTC	CASSLGGGDPYEQYF
NA	NA	TRBJ2-5	TRBV5-1	TGCGCCAGCAGCTCCGCCGGGACGGGCCGACAAGAGACCCAGTACTTC	CASSSAGTGRQETQYF
NA	few	TRBJ2-7	TRBV18	TGTGCCAGCTCACCGAAGGGACGACTATTCGAGGAGCAGTACTTC	CASSPKGRLFEEQYF
NA	many	TRBJ2-7	TRBV7-8	TGTGCCAGCAGCCCACAGGGATTAGGTCTCTACGAGCAGTACTTC	CASSPQGLGLYEQYF
NA	NA	TRBJ2-7	TRBV13	TGTGCCAGCAGCCATCAAGGTCGCTACGAGCAGTACTTC	CASSHQGRYEQYF
TRBD1	many	TRBJ1-2	TRBV5-6	TGTGCCAGCAGCTTCGGGGACAGGGATGGCTACACCTTC	CASSFGDRDGYTF
NA	few	TRBJ2-7	TRBV5-1	TGCGCCAGCAGGACCGACAGAGCCTACGAGCAGTACTTC	CASRTDRAYEQYF
NA	few	TRBJ1-2	TRBV3-1	TGTGCCAGCAGCCAAGCTGTTGTAGGTAGAGGCTACACCTTC	CASSQAVVGRGYTF
NA	few	TRBJ2-5	TRBV23-1	TGCGCCAGCAGTCAATCGAGGGGAGTGGGAGAGACCCAGTACTTC	CASSQSRGVGETQYF
NA	NA	TRBJ2-1	TRBV5-1	TGCGCCAGCAGCTATAATCCGGGACTTTTCAATGAGCAGTTCTTC	CASSYNPGLFNEQFF
TRBD1	once	TRBJ1-5	TRBV18	TGTGCCAGCTCACCCGGGACAGGGCTACAGCAGCCCCAGCATTTT	CASSPGTGLQQPQHF
NA	NA	TRBJ2-1	TRBV5-1	TGCGCCAGCAGCACCAGGACAGTTTACAATGAGCAGTTCTTC	CASSTRTVYNEQFF
NA	NA	TRBJ2-5	TRBV3-1	TGTGCCAGCAGCCCGGGGGCACGAGCGGGCCAAGAGACCCAGTACTTC	CASSPGARAGQETQYF
NA	many	TRBJ2-2	TRBV29-1	TGCAGCGTTAGCGGAGCCGCGAACACCGGGGAGCTGTTTTTT	CSVSGAANTGELFF
NA	few	TRBJ2-3	TRBV5-1	TGCGCCAGCCTTAGCGAGGATACGCAGTATTTT	CASLSEDTQYF
NA	few	TRBJ2-1	TRBV5-6	TGTGCCAGCAGCTTGGGTGGGCTTCCCTACAATGAGCAGTTCTTC	CASSLGGLPYNEQFF
NA	few	TRBJ2-1	TRBV30	TGTGCCTGGAGTAAGTCCGCAAGCTACAATGAGCAGTTCTTC	CAWSKSASYNEQFF
NA	many	TRBJ2-7	TRBV12-3/TRBV12-4	TGTGCCAGCAGCTTGGGAAGGGGCACAAATTACGAGCAGTACTTC	CASSLGRGTNYEQYF
NA	NA	TRBJ2-1	TRBV29-1	TGCAGCGTCGTACCGATCAGCTCCTACAATGAGCAGTTCTTC	CSVVPISSYNEQFF
NA	few	TRBJ1-4	TRBV12-3/TRBV12-4	TGTGCCAGCCGTATTCGCGATGGCGCGGAAAAACTGTTTTTT	CASRIRDGAEKLFF
NA	many	TRBJ1-6	TRBV5-1	TGCGCCAGCAGCTTTAGCACGGATGATTCACCCCTCCACTTT	CASSFSTDDSPLHF
NA	NA	TRBJ1-5	TRBV4-1	TGCGCCAGCAGCCCGACCCCAGGGAGCAATCAGCCCCAGCATTTT	CASSPTPGSNQPQHF
NA	many	TRBJ2-1	TRBV15	TGTGCCACCAGTACCGGACCTTCTAGAAGCTCCTACAATGAGCAGTTCTTC	CATSTGPSRSSYNEQFF
TRBD1	few	TRBJ2-7	TRBV7-3	TGTGCCAGCAGCTCAACGGGACAGTCCTACGAGCAGTACTTC	CASSSTGQSYEQYF
NA	NA	TRBJ1-6	TRBV7-3	TGTGCCAGCAGCTTAACCGGTCGGCTTGGGGACAATTCACCCCTCCACTTT	CASSLTGRLGDNSPLHF
TRBD1	NA	TRBJ1-1	TRBV7-8	TGTGCCAGCAGCTATAGACAGGGGGCGAACACTGAAGCTTTCTTT	CASSYRQGANTEAFF
TRBD2	few	TRBJ2-7	TRBV6-5	TGTGCCAGCAGTTACTCGAGCGGGGGGGTGTACGAGCAGTACTTC	CASSYSSGGVYEQYF
NA	many	TRBJ1-6	TRBV6-1	TGTGCCAGCAGCGCTCCGGCCTCGACTTCACCCCTCCACTTT	CASSAPASTSPLHF
NA	many	TRBJ2-1	TRBV20-1	TGCAGTGCTAGAGGTAACAATGAGCAGTTCTTC	CSARGNNEQFF
TRBD2	NA	TRBJ2-7	TRBV10-3	TGTGCCATCAGTCCTAGCGGGGGCTCCTACGAGCAGTACTTC	CAISPSGGSYEQYF
NA	NA	TRBJ2-5	TRBV29-1	TGCAGCGTAGGGGGGCGAGGAGGGACCCAGTACTTC	CSVGGRGGTQYF
NA	NA	TRBJ1-5	TRBV7-9	TGTGCCAGCAGCCGAGGGGATGGCCAGCCCCAGCATTTT	CASSRGDGQPQHF
NA	many	TRBJ1-2	TRBV20-1	TGCAGTGCTAGAGTACAGGTGAATTACTATGGCTACACCTTC	CSARVQVNYYGYTF
NA	few	TRBJ2-5	TRBV24-1	TGTGCCACCAGTGATCGTGGGGACACTCTAGAGACCCAGTACTTC	CATSDRGDTLETQYF
NA	NA	TRBJ2-7	TRBV10-3	TGTGCCATCAGTGAGTTGGGAGTACCTGAGTACGAGCAGTACTTC	CAISELGVPEYEQYF
TRBD1	NA	TRBJ2-7	TRBV19	TGTGCCAGTAGTATGGCACAGGGGGCGAACGAGCAGTACTTC	CASSMAQGANEQYF
NA	many	TRBJ1-1	TRBV30	TGTGCCTGGAGGGAACCTGGGGTGTTCGCTGAAGCTTTCTTT	CAWREPGVFAEAFF
NA	few	TRBJ2-2	TRBV6-2/TRBV6-3	TGTGCCAGCAGTTACCAATCGTCGGGACAGAACACCGGGGAGCTGTTTTTT	CASSYQSSGQNTGELFF